The rows below give T cell receptor beta chains drawn from one sample of a study of control samples from healthy donors and cancer patients. Clones were read by immunoSEQ multiplex PCR, and TCRdb kept only the in-frame ones, dropping some. This table holds approximately 65,000 clones, about nine tenths found once. Sequenced sample: PBMCs. Receptor source: a man in his sixties with lung cancer. CDR3s include the opening cysteine and the closing phenylalanine or tryptophan. The size of a clone is reported for some rows only, either as once, few or many, or as a class for expanded clones.

v_gene: TRBV5-5; j_gene: TRBJ2-2; abundance: NA; CDR3aa: CASSLIGANTGELFF
v_gene: TRBV27; j_gene: TRBJ1-4; abundance: NA; CDR3aa: CASREWGVGDEKLFF
v_gene: TRBV7-7; j_gene: TRBJ2-7; abundance: NA; CDR3aa: CASSSGQGNEQYF
v_gene: TRBV7-3; j_gene: TRBJ2-3; abundance: NA; CDR3aa: CASSLKGNTDTQYF
v_gene: TRBV11-3; j_gene: TRBJ1-1; abundance: NA; CDR3aa: CASSYTGGRGTEAFF
v_gene: TRBV7-9; j_gene: TRBJ1-2; abundance: NA; CDR3aa: CASSLVAQAGYTF
v_gene: TRBV11-3; j_gene: TRBJ1-1; abundance: NA; CDR3aa: CASSLEGSLNTEAFF
v_gene: TRBV18; j_gene: TRBJ2-5; abundance: NA; CDR3aa: CASSPFGQYQETQYF
v_gene: TRBV6-5; j_gene: TRBJ2-1; abundance: NA; CDR3aa: CASSYEGLGNEQFF
v_gene: TRBV5-4; j_gene: TRBJ1-2; abundance: NA; CDR3aa: CASSLGLTANYGYTF
v_gene: TRBV5-6; j_gene: TRBJ1-2; abundance: NA; CDR3aa: CASSTIGQGSSYGYTF
v_gene: TRBV7-3; j_gene: TRBJ2-3; abundance: NA; CDR3aa: CASSARTSATDTQYF
v_gene: TRBV3-1/TRBV3-2; j_gene: TRBJ1-3; abundance: NA; CDR3aa: CASSQDRFLGRNTIYF
v_gene: TRBV18; j_gene: TRBJ2-1; abundance: NA; CDR3aa: CASSPATGRMGEQFF
v_gene: TRBV19; j_gene: TRBJ2-2; abundance: NA; CDR3aa: CASGIGGTGELFF
v_gene: TRBV6-1; j_gene: TRBJ2-4; abundance: NA; CDR3aa: CASSEFWAGGDPSKNIQYF
v_gene: TRBV7-9; j_gene: TRBJ1-5; abundance: NA; CDR3aa: CASSSGGNSNQPQHF
v_gene: TRBV7-9; j_gene: TRBJ1-5; abundance: NA; CDR3aa: CASSSQGQGKGNQPQHF
v_gene: TRBV11-3; j_gene: TRBJ2-1; abundance: NA; CDR3aa: CASSLGLGLYNEQFF
v_gene: TRBV7-2; j_gene: TRBJ2-3; abundance: few; CDR3aa: CASRATSGEADTQYF
v_gene: TRBV11-3; j_gene: TRBJ1-1; abundance: few; CDR3aa: CASSRNDRPEAFF
v_gene: TRBV4-1; j_gene: TRBJ1-3; abundance: few; CDR3aa: CASSRVSSSGNTIYF
v_gene: TRBV5-1; j_gene: TRBJ2-3; abundance: NA; CDR3aa: CASSLSRALDTQYF
v_gene: TRBV12-3/TRBV12-4; j_gene: TRBJ1-1; abundance: NA; CDR3aa: CASSFMTEAFF
v_gene: TRBV7-2; j_gene: TRBJ1-2; abundance: NA; CDR3aa: CASSLGDITGYTF
v_gene: TRBV3-1/TRBV3-2; j_gene: TRBJ1-2; abundance: NA; CDR3aa: CASSLNGRGYTF
v_gene: TRBV7-2; j_gene: TRBJ1-2; abundance: NA; CDR3aa: CASSIQLLNYGYTF
v_gene: TRBV25-1; j_gene: TRBJ2-5; abundance: NA; CDR3aa: CASSESGVLLQETQYF
v_gene: TRBV25-1; j_gene: TRBJ1-2; abundance: NA; CDR3aa: CASSGLYGYTF
v_gene: TRBV12-3/TRBV12-4; j_gene: TRBJ1-6; abundance: NA; CDR3aa: CASSFFNSPLHF
v_gene: TRBV4-1; j_gene: TRBJ2-4; abundance: NA; CDR3aa: CASSQESGLAKNIQYF
v_gene: TRBV12-3/TRBV12-4; j_gene: TRBJ2-7; abundance: NA; CDR3aa: CASSLARTYEQYF
v_gene: TRBV9; j_gene: TRBJ2-3; abundance: NA; CDR3aa: CASSAHGQGITDTQYF
v_gene: TRBV6-5; j_gene: TRBJ1-4; abundance: NA; CDR3aa: CASRPRRGQGEKLFF
v_gene: TRBV15; j_gene: TRBJ2-3; abundance: NA; CDR3aa: CATRETGVSTDTQYF
v_gene: TRBV7-3; j_gene: TRBJ2-2; abundance: NA; CDR3aa: CASSLTPLQGINTGELFF
v_gene: TRBV6-5; j_gene: TRBJ1-2; abundance: NA; CDR3aa: CASRPGQGYGYTF
v_gene: TRBV7-3; j_gene: TRBJ2-3; abundance: NA; CDR3aa: CASSLGLRDRAATQYF
v_gene: TRBV13; j_gene: TRBJ2-7; abundance: NA; CDR3aa: CASSFRQGVKYEQYF
v_gene: TRBV5-6; j_gene: TRBJ1-2; abundance: NA; CDR3aa: CASSRVLINYGYTF
v_gene: TRBV10-2; j_gene: TRBJ1-5; abundance: NA; CDR3aa: CASSEFGQQPQHF
v_gene: TRBV5-5; j_gene: TRBJ2-5; abundance: NA; CDR3aa: CASTREDWETQYF
v_gene: TRBV6-6; j_gene: TRBJ2-7; abundance: NA; CDR3aa: CASIAVSRDRGEQYF
v_gene: TRBV5-1; j_gene: TRBJ1-5; abundance: once; CDR3aa: CASSPWGSNQPQHF
v_gene: TRBV6-1; j_gene: TRBJ1-5; abundance: NA; CDR3aa: CASSEAGPVNQPQHF
v_gene: TRBV29-1; j_gene: TRBJ1-6; abundance: NA; CDR3aa: CSVRQGADSPLHF
v_gene: TRBV12-5; j_gene: TRBJ2-5; abundance: NA; CDR3aa: CASGLVRDGVRMGQETQYF
v_gene: TRBV30; j_gene: TRBJ1-2; abundance: NA; CDR3aa: CASLGGGESGYTF
v_gene: TRBV5-1; j_gene: TRBJ1-1; abundance: NA; CDR3aa: CASSLVAGSTEAFF
v_gene: TRBV7-9; j_gene: TRBJ1-3; abundance: NA; CDR3aa: CASSFRNLGPGNTIYF
v_gene: TRBV7-8; j_gene: TRBJ1-1; abundance: NA; CDR3aa: CASSMDRNTEAFF
v_gene: TRBV30; j_gene: TRBJ1-4; abundance: NA; CDR3aa: CAWNFEGTNEKLFF
v_gene: TRBV24-1; j_gene: TRBJ2-2; abundance: NA; CDR3aa: CATSDFGRGNTGELFF